The 10 T cell receptor beta chains reported below all come from one sample, sequenced in a study of T cells in Graves' hyperthyroidism and ophthalmopathy. Amplified TCR beta CDR3 regions came from RNA transcripts. A set of HTBI primers served as the primers for a first-round RT-PCR of the TCR CDR3. One entry per CDR3 protein, called by TCRdb with MiXCR from the multiplex PCR reads. The table lists a few hundred thousand distinct CDR3 sequences, 13% to 15% of them singletons. Material for sequencing was blood. Receptors originate from a woman aged 45-65 years with Graves' hyperthyroidism that later progressed to Graves' ophthalmopathy.

With respect to this clonotype: A much larger clone lies a single base off, so this may be a read error. The V gene is TRBV7-9, the J gene TRBJ1-1; D ambiguous. Germline V gene sequence: CDR1 SEHNR, CDR2 FQNEAQ (reference sequence). V lost 8 bases to trimming and J lost 5 bases, with 12 bases between them. The CDR3 is 12 residues long. The CDR3 DNA reads TGTGCCAGCGTAGGCACTAGGACTGAAGCTTTCTTT. Its translation: CASVGTRTEAFF.

This clonotype has a count of ten or more. The chain couples TRBV5-1 to TRBJ2-6; D is unresolved. The CDR3 has 14 residues. Trimming took 0 bases from V and 2 from J, leaving 3 bases between them. In germline, CDR1 is SGHRS, CDR2 YFSETQ. This chain's CDR3 is CASSLVAGANVLTF. CDR3 DNA: TGCGCCAGCAGCTTGGTTGCTGGGGCCAACGTCCTGACTTTC.

This clonotype was found many times. The chain employs TRBV28 and TRBJ1-6, with unresolved D. V was pared by 2 bases and J by 6 bases, with 8 bases between. Germline assignment: CDR1 MDHEN and CDR2 SYDVKM. The CDR3 extends over 14 amino acids. This CDR3 reads CASSLSGVNSPLHF. The CDR3, as DNA: TGTGCCAGCAGTTTAAGCGGCGTTAATTCACCCCTCCACTTT.

Details on this clonotype: A much larger clone differs by one base, so this may be a read error. This chain joins TRBV24-1 and TRBJ1-2; tentatively, D is TRBD1 (6 bases). V was clipped by 7 bases and J by 2 bases, with 13 bases between them. This CDR3 is 14 amino acids long. Germline V gives CDR1 KGHDR, CDR2 SFDVKD. In DNA form, the CDR3 reads TGTGCCACCAGCGCAGGGGAAAGGAACTATGGCTACACCTTC. Amino acid sequence: CATSAGERNYGYTF.

This clonotype was picked up many times. This chain joins TRBV2 and TRBJ2-7; no reliable D call. V was pared by 3 bases and J by 2 bases, with 8 bases between. The CDR3 extends over 13 amino acids. The V gene's germline CDR1 is SNHLY and CDR2 FYNNEI. CDR3 residues: CASSEGGTYEQYF. The CDR3 DNA is TGTGCCAGCAGTGAGGGTGGTACCTACGAGCAGTACTTC.

This clonotype was seen more than once but under ten times. The chain carries TRBV12-3 or TRBV12-4 and TRBJ1-2, with unresolved D. Trimming left V 2 bases short and J 3 bases short, with 13 bases between. The CDR3 contains 15 residues. The CDR3 nucleotides read TGTGCCAGCAGTTTAAGACCCAATACTGACTATGGCTACACCTTC. Amino acid sequence: CASSLRPNTDYGYTF.

This clonotype was counted at least ten times. This CDR3 reads CSGGQGGHTDTQYF. The CDR3 DNA follows: TGCAGCGGTGGACAGGGAGGTCACACAGATACGCAGTATTTT. This chain joins TRBV29-1 and TRBJ2-3, with TRBD1 matching 8 bases. V shed 7 bases and J 2 bases; nucleotides not matched to a gene: 8. The CDR3 runs 14 residues. Germline V gives CDR1 SQVTM, CDR2 ANQGSEA.

The V call is TRBV4-1, the J call TRBJ2-3, with 13 nucleotides matching TRBD2. The J segment lost 4 bases and the V segment lost 5 bases, leaving 6 bases of the junction unmatched. From germline, CDR1 is MGHRA and CDR2 YSYEKL. The CDR3 sequence is 16 residues long. The CDR3 coding sequence is TGCGCCAGCAGCTTTCACGGACTAGCGGGAGCAGATACGCAGTATTTT. This codes for CASSFHGLAGADTQYF.

This clonotype was recorded a few times. The rearrangement links TRBV7-9 to TRBJ1-4; D uncertain. Between the trimmed V and J ends, which lost 5 bases and 5 bases, there was a span of 12 bases. The CDR3 is 14 residues long. Germline loops: CDR1 SEHNR, CDR2 FQNEAQ (reference sequence). The CDR3 DNA reads as TGTGCCAGCAGCCCGTTTGGGGTCAATGAAAAACTGTTTTTT. The encoded protein is CASSPFGVNEKLFF.

This clonotype was seen ten or more times. V is TRBV6-2 or TRBV6-3 and J is TRBJ1-5, with no clear D. Germline assignment: CDR1 MNHEY and CDR2 SVGEGT. The CDR3 extends over 15 amino acids. V lost 8 bases and J lost 6, with 20 bases in between. The CDR3: CASSAGQVERQPQHF. The CDR3 DNA reads as TGTGCCAGCTCGGCAGGTCAGGTTGAGCGTCAGCCCCAGCATTTT.